A single sample gave rise to the 28 T cell receptor beta chains below, sequenced in a study of cytomegalovirus exposure and HLA in healthy donors. The PCR had 60 Vbeta and 13 Jbeta primers. TCRdb's copy holds only in-frame clones and misses some; the assay was immunoSEQ multiplex PCR. The sample shows fewer than 140,000 clones, just over 70% of them seen only once. The specimen was PBMCs. All receptors come from a boy between 5 and 17 years old in good health and CMV-seronegative.

This sequence joins TRBV12-5 and TRBJ1-2; D perhaps matches TRBD1 (6 bases). The CDR3 totals 14 residues. Germline CDR1 and CDR2: LGHNT and FRNRAP. V lost 4 bases to trimming and J lost 1 base, with 10 bases between them. The CDR3 bases are TGTGCTAGTGGTTCGCCAGGGGATAACTATGGCTACACCTTC. Its protein is CASGSPGDNYGYTF.

This clone showed up just a few times. The chain links TRBV7-9 to TRBJ2-1; the D gene is possibly TRBD1 (5 bases). Germline CDR1 SEHNR, CDR2 FQNEAQ (reference sequence). V was pared by 5 bases and J by 2 bases, with 13 bases between. The CDR3 has 15 amino acids. CDR3 in amino acids: CASSRPRVTYNEQFF. The CDR3 region has the DNA TGTGCCAGCAGCCGGCCCAGGGTAACCTACAATGAGCAGTTCTTC.

The count of this clone is one. The V call is TRBV7-9, the J call TRBJ1-1; 8 nucleotides align to TRBD1. Germline CDR1 SEHNR, CDR2 FQNEAQ (reference sequence). CDR3 length: 16 amino acids. Unmatched junction bases numbered 8, after V lost 2 bases and J lost 3 bases. In nucleotides, the CDR3 is TGTGCCAGCAGCTTATACGCGCCAGGGGGCGACACTGAAGCTTTCTTT. This gives the protein CASSLYAPGGDTEAFF. Complete variable domain (other parts from reference TRBV7-9 and TRBJ1-1): DTGVSQNPRHKITKRGQNVTFRCDPISEHNRLYWYRQTLGQGPEFLTYFQNEAQLEKSRLLSDRFSAERPKGSFSTLEIQRTEQGDSAMYLCASSLYAPGGDTEAFFGQGTRLTVV.

This clone has just one count. The J gene is TRBJ2-7, the V gene TRBV6-5; the D is unclear. V lost 2 bases to trimming and J lost 0 bases, with 11 bases between them. The CDR3 has 15 amino acids. Germline CDR1 is MNHEY and CDR2 is SVGAGI. The CDR3 spells CASSYPGRSSYEQYF. The CDR3 region has the DNA TGTGCCAGCAGTTACCCTGGAAGGAGCTCCTACGAGCAGTACTTC.

The chain carries TRBV4-2 and TRBJ2-2, with 8 bases fitting TRBD2. V trimming: 1 base; J trimming: 4 bases; junction bases outside the gene matches: 11. This CDR3 has 18 residues. Germline CDR1 and CDR2: LGHNA and YNFKEQ. CDR3 DNA sequence: TGTGCCAGCAGCCAAGGGGTTAGCGGGATCTTGAGCACCGGGGAGCTGTTTTTT. Translated, it gives CASSQGVSGILSTGELFF.

The V gene is TRBV11-2, the J gene TRBJ2-1; TRBD2 aligns across 13 bases. The CDR3 is 15 amino acids. The ends lost 3 bases at V and 12 bases at J; junction bases unmatched: 8. Germline V lookup: CDR1 SGHAT, CDR2 FQNNGV. CDR3 nucleotide sequence: TGTGCCAGCAGCTTTTCGGGACTAGCGGGAAGGTGGCAGTTCTTC. Translation: CASSFSGLAGRWQFF. The whole variable domain, filled in from reference TRBV11-2 and TRBJ2-1, reads EAGVAQSPRYKIIEKRQSVAFWCNPISGHATLYWYQQILGQGPKLLIQFQNNGVVDDSQLPKDRFSAERLKGVDSTLKIQPAKLEDSAVYLCASSFSGLAGRWQFFGPGTRLTVL.

V usage is TRBV28 and J usage is TRBJ1-5; TRBD1 aligns across 7 bases. CDR1 MDHEN and CDR2 SYDVKM come from the germline V gene. V trimming: 4 bases; J trimming: 2 bases; junction bases outside the gene matches: 8. The CDR3 is made up of 16 amino acids. The CDR3 sequence is CASSSPTGLGNQPQHF. The CDR3 bases are TGTGCCAGCAGTTCCCCGACAGGGCTGGGCAATCAGCCCCAGCATTTT.

Details on this clone: In this CDR3 the conserved last residue, phenylalanine or tryptophan, is missing, so a read error is likely. J is TRBJ1-4 and V is TRBV4-3; D is possibly TRBD1 (5 bases). Germline lookup yields CDR1 LGHNA and CDR2 YSLEER. Trimming removed 0 bases from V and 10 bases from J, with 18 bases in between. The CDR3 spans 16 residues. Here the CDR3 DNA reads TGCGCCAGCAGCCAAGATAACGGGGGGTGGGGAGGAAAACTGTTTGTT. Amino acids: CASSQDNGGWGGKLFV.

Only one count was recorded for this clone. V is TRBV10-3 and J is TRBJ2-1; D is unclear. The CDR3 contains 12 residues. Germline CDR1 reads ENHRY; CDR2 reads SYGVKD. V was pared by 5 bases and J by 1 base, with 3 bases between. CDR3 sequence reads: CAISLSYNEQFF. In DNA form, the CDR3 reads TGTGCCATCAGTTTATCCTACAATGAGCAGTTCTTC.

V usage is TRBV13 and J usage is TRBJ1-4; 8 positions match TRBD1. The CDR3 contains 14 residues. The ends lost 3 bases at V and 8 bases at J; junction bases unmatched: 5. Germline V gene data show CDR1 as PRHDT and CDR2 as FYEKMQ (reference sequence). The CDR3 nucleotides read TGTGCCAGCAGCTTCGGACAGGGTGCCGAAAAACTGTTTTTT. This gives the protein CASSFGQGAEKLFF.

A word on this clone: At one end, the junction sequence differs from germline, possibly due to a read error. This CDR3 reads CASSNSARQGRNEQFF. DNA for the CDR3: TGTGCCAGCAGTAACTCAGCGAGACAGGGGAGGAATGAGCAGTTCTTC. The V and J genes are TRBV6-5 and TRBJ2-1, with 8 nucleotides matching TRBD1. The CDR3 loop spans 16 amino acids. CDR1 is MNHEY and CDR2 is SVGAGI in the germline V gene.

The count of this clone is one. J is TRBJ2-1 and V is TRBV5-6, with D possibly being TRBD2 (5 bases). Germline V gene lookup returns CDR1 SGHDT and CDR2 YYEEEE. This CDR3 comprises 16 residues. Trimming took 0 bases from V and 6 from J, leaving 16 bases between them. The chain's CDR3 is CASSLAGLRGGNEQFF. The DNA for the CDR3 is TGTGCCAGCAGCTTGGCAGGACTCAGAGGAGGCAATGAGCAGTTCTTC. Combining the CDR3 with reference TRBV5-6 and TRBJ2-1 gives the whole variable domain DAGVTQSPTHLIKTRGQQVTLRCSPKSGHDTVSWYQQALGQGPQFIFQYYEEEERQRGNFPDRFSGHQFPNYSSELNVNALLLGDSALYLCASSLAGLRGGNEQFFGPGTRLTVL.

This clone was counted only a few times. V gene TRBV10-3 combines with J gene TRBJ2-6; 15 nucleotides align to TRBD2. The V gene end was trimmed by 6 bases and the J gene end by 4 bases; junction bases not matched to a gene: 10. The CDR3 sequence is 19 residues long. Germline CDR1 is ENHRY and CDR2 is SYGVKD. As DNA, the CDR3 is TGTGCCATCAGAGGTAAAGGACTAGCGGGAGGGACCGGGGCCAACGTCCTGACTTTC. Translating it yields CAIRGKGLAGGTGANVLTF.

The rearrangement uses TRBV28 and TRBJ1-2, with a possible D match to TRBD1 (6 bases). The CDR3 consists of 13 residues. CDR1 MDHEN and CDR2 SYDVKM come from the germline V gene. Trimming took off 10 bases at V and 4 bases at J, with 16 bases between the two ends. The CDR3 protein is CATYLQGVYGYTF. CDR3 bases: TGTGCCACCTACCTACAGGGTGTCTATGGCTACACCTTC.

The chain links TRBV5-1 to TRBJ2-1, with 11 bases matching TRBD2. CDR1 and CDR2 from the germline V gene are SGHRS and YFSETQ. The CDR3 extends over 14 amino acids. V shed 8 bases, J shed 3 bases, and the junction held 4 bases outside the gene matches. CDR3 sequence (DNA): TGCGCCAGTACCGGACTAGCGGGCTACAATGAGCAGTTCTTC. Amino acids: CASTGLAGYNEQFF.

This clone was seen only once. The chain is built from TRBV7-2 and TRBJ1-5; D is possibly TRBD1 (6 bases). The CDR3 loop spans 15 amino acids. From germline, CDR1 is SGHTA and CDR2 FQGNSA. The germline V and J ends were trimmed by 7 bases and 1 base, with 14 bases remaining between them. The chain's CDR3 is CASNPGQRSNQPQHF. The CDR3 region has the DNA TGTGCCAGCAACCCGGGACAAAGGAGCAATCAGCCCCAGCATTTT.

The chain has TRBV27 and TRBJ1-4, with a tentative D call TRBD1 (5 bases). Trimming left V 7 bases short and J 3 bases short, with 12 bases between. CDR3 length equals 14 residues. Per the germline V gene, CDR1 is MNHEY and CDR2 is SMNVEV (reference sequence). CDR3 sequence: CASTAGGANEKLFF. CDR3 coding DNA: TGTGCCAGCACCGCCGGAGGGGCTAATGAAAAACTGTTTTTT. Looking up the rest from reference TRBV27 and TRBJ1-4 gives the full variable domain: EAQVTQNPRYLITVTGKKLTVTCSQNMNHEYMSWYRQDPGLGLRQIYYSMNVEVTDKGDVPEGYKVSRKEKRNFPLILESPSPNQTSLYFCASTAGGANEKLFFGSGTQLSVL.

This chain joins TRBV5-1 and TRBJ2-3, with a tentative D call TRBD2 (6 bases). The CDR3 is 15 residues long. Per germline, CDR1 SGHRS and CDR2 YFSETQ. V lost 4 bases and J 0 bases, leaving 12 bases between the germline ends. Here the CDR3 reads CASSTGLDSTDTQYF. CDR3 sequence (DNA): TGCGCCAGCAGCACGGGACTCGATAGCACAGATACGCAGTATTTT.

The V and J genes are TRBV7-8 and TRBJ2-1; 10 bases map to TRBD2. From germline, CDR1 is SGHVS and CDR2 FQNEAQ. The CDR3 totals 15 residues. After removal of 5 bases from V and 1 base from J, the junction contained 2 bases not matched to a gene. The CDR3 DNA is TGTGCCAGCAGCGGGGGACTAGCGTCCTACAATGAGCAGTTCTTC. Its translation is CASSGGLASYNEQFF.

This clone was counted a few times. The chain carries TRBV5-8 and TRBJ2-7, with 9 bases identical to TRBD1. CDR3 size: 15 residues. Germline V gives CDR1 SGHTS, CDR2 YDEGEE. With V trimmed by 3 bases and J by 2 bases, 6 bases remained unmatched. CDR3 sequence: CASSSDRGLTYEQYF. Here the CDR3 DNA reads TGTGCCAGCAGCTCGGACAGGGGATTAACCTACGAGCAGTACTTC.

This rearrangement joins TRBV5-4 to TRBJ1-1; D is unclear. The ends were cut back, 4 bases at V and 4 bases at J, with 14 bases in the middle. Germline CDR1 and CDR2: SGHNT and YYREEE (reference sequence). The CDR3 sequence is 14 residues long. In nucleotides, the CDR3 is TGTGCCAGCAGCCTCCGGAAGCCGGGCACTGAAGCTTTCTTT. Translation gives CASSLRKPGTEAFF.

The chain has TRBV7-9 and TRBJ1-1; weak D call: TRBD1 (5 bases). The CDR3 has 15 amino acids. V was clipped by 3 bases and J by 1 base, with 12 bases between them. CDR1 is SEHNR, CDR2 FQNEAQ, per germline (reference sequence). Here the CDR3 reads CASSFRGGSNTEAFF. The CDR3 region has the DNA TGTGCCAGCAGCTTTAGGGGAGGTTCGAACACTGAAGCTTTCTTT.

The V and J genes are TRBV5-6 and TRBJ2-1; the D gene is possibly TRBD2 (5 bases). The length of the CDR3 is 15 residues. Trimming took 4 bases from V and 0 from J, leaving 11 bases between them. Germline V gene data show CDR1 as SGHDT and CDR2 as YYEEEE. The CDR3 DNA reads TGTGCCAGCAGCGAGATAGCGTCCTCCTACAATGAGCAGTTCTTC. The encoded protein is CASSEIASSYNEQFF.

This clone was detected a few times. Distinct nucleotide sequences in the sample also encode this CDR3. The gene calls are TRBV6-5 and TRBJ1-1, with TRBD1 identical over 9 bases. Germline V gene lookup returns CDR1 MNHEY and CDR2 SVGAGI. V lost 6 bases, J lost 5 bases, and 7 bases stayed unmatched. CDR3 length: 14 amino acids. The CDR3 DNA reads as TGTGCCAGCAGGAGGGACAGGGAAGGGACTGAAGCTTTCTTT. Protein product: CASRRDREGTEAFF.

The chain couples TRBV7-2 to TRBJ2-3, with 7 bases fitting TRBD2. Germline V gene data show CDR1 as SGHTA and CDR2 as FQGNSA. The CDR3 sequence is 13 residues long. J lost 4 bases, V lost 2 bases, and 0 bases had no gene match. The CDR3 is CASSLRGADTQYF. The CDR3 region has the DNA TGTGCCAGCAGCTTACGGGGGGCAGATACGCAGTATTTT. Combining the CDR3 with reference TRBV7-2 and TRBJ2-3 gives the whole variable domain GAGVSQSPSNKVTEKGKDVELRCDPISGHTALYWYRQSLGQGLEFLIYFQGNSAPDKSGLPSDRFSAERTGGSVSTLTIQRTQQEDSAVYLCASSLRGADTQYFGPGTRLTVL.

The chain links TRBV4-3 to TRBJ1-6; 9 bases fit TRBD1. The CDR3 runs 15 residues. Trimming took 1 base from V and 11 from J; bases not matched to a gene: 6. CDR1 is LGHNA, CDR2 YSLEER, per germline. CDR3 loop: CASSQVGTGRAPLHF. In DNA form, the CDR3 reads TGCGCCAGCAGCCAAGTGGGGACAGGGAGGGCACCCCTCCACTTT.

The V gene is TRBV7-2, the J gene TRBJ2-1; a possible D gene is TRBD1 (6 bases). V was pared by 3 bases and J by 8 bases, with 8 bases between. The CDR3 is made up of 12 amino acids. CDR1 and CDR2 (germline): SGHTA, FQGNSA. CDR3 in amino acids: CASSFRGHEQFF. The CDR3 coding sequence is TGTGCCAGCAGCTTCAGGGGCCATGAGCAGTTCTTC.

V usage is TRBV9 and J usage is TRBJ2-7, with TRBD1 matching over 10 bases. Germline values: CDR1 SGDLS, CDR2 YYNGEE. V shed 4 bases and J 2 bases; nucleotides not matched to a gene: 3. The CDR3 extends over 14 amino acids. CDR3 coding DNA: TGTGCCAGCAGCAAAGGGACAGGGGCCTACGAGCAGTACTTC. Its translation is CASSKGTGAYEQYF.